What follows are 24 T cell receptor beta chains derived from one specimen sequenced in a study of blood T cell repertoires in COVID-19. The protocol was immunoSEQ multiplex PCR, while the TCRdb copy is restricted to in-frame clones and leaves out a portion. Here the sample spans over 200,000 clones, about four fifths being singletons. Input material: PBMCs or T cells enriched from blood (not recorded which). These receptors were taken from a man aged 60 to 69 who had recovered from COVID-19.

The gene calls are TRBV30 and TRBJ1-1; 9 positions match TRBD1. This CDR3 region has 13 residues. V lost 3 bases and J lost 5; bases outside the gene matches: 4. Germline V gene sequence: CDR1 GTSNPN, CDR2 SVGIG (reference sequence). The CDR3 bases are TGTGCCTGGAGGACAGGGGGGAGAACTGAAGCTTTCTTT. Translated: CAWRTGGRTEAFF.

The chain has TRBV15 and TRBJ1-2; D unclear. Trimming shortened V by 0 bases and J by 6 bases, and 11 bases separated the two germline ends. The CDR3 is 14 residues long. The germline gives CDR1 LNHNV, CDR2 YYDKDF (reference sequence). The CDR3 loop is CATSRDLSGDGYTF. In nucleotides, the CDR3 is TGTGCCACCAGCAGAGATTTATCCGGGGATGGCTACACCTTC.

This clone was counted between two and nine times. This chain connects TRBV7-6 to TRBJ2-2; 9 bases match TRBD1. The germline V gene encodes CDR1 SGHVS and CDR2 FNYEAQ. The CDR3 has 18 amino acids. V lost 5 bases, J lost 5 bases, and 15 bases stayed unmatched. CDR3 DNA: TGTGCCAGCAGCCCCGTAGTTACAGGGGGCGCGGGGACCGGGGAGCTGTTTTTT. Its translation: CASSPVVTGGAGTGELFF.

The V and J genes are TRBV10-3 and TRBJ1-2; D is ambiguous. The CDR3 contains 13 residues. Trimming shortened V by 2 bases and J by 1 base, and 5 bases separated the two germline ends. Germline CDR1 reads ENHRY; CDR2 reads SYGVKD. The CDR3 reads CAISEELNYGYTF. DNA of the CDR3: TGTGCCATCAGTGAGGAGCTTAACTATGGCTACACCTTC.

The chain joins TRBV19 to TRBJ1-3; D is unresolved. The CDR3 is 13 residues long. Germline V gene data show CDR1 as LNHDA and CDR2 as SQIVND (reference sequence). Trimming pared 9 bases from V and 0 bases from J, leaving 9 bases between. The CDR3 DNA follows: TGTGCCAGCTGCGAGTTCTCTGGAAACACCATATATTTT. Its protein product is CASCEFSGNTIYF. Full variable domain (remainder filled in from reference TRBV19 and TRBJ1-3): DGGITQSPKYLFRKEGQNVTLSCEQNLNHDAMYWYRQDPGQGLRLIYYSQIVNDFQKGDIAEGYSVSREKKESFPLTVTSAQKNPTAFYLCASCEFSGNTIYFGEGSWLTVV.

This chain joins TRBV5-1 and TRBJ1-3; 10 bases align to TRBD1. The germline gives CDR1 SGHRS, CDR2 YFSETQ. J gave up 6 bases and V 4 bases, and 7 bases lay outside the gene matches. The CDR3 is 15 residues long. Written as DNA, the CDR3 is TGCGCCAGCAGCCAGTCCGGGACAGGGGTAAACACCATATATTTT. This sequence encodes CASSQSGTGVNTIYF.

This clone was found once. The junction differs from germline at one of its ends, possibly a read error. The chain uses TRBV4-3 and TRBJ1-2; the D gene is possibly TRBD1 (5 bases). CDR1 is LGHNA and CDR2 is YSLEER in the germline V gene. The CDR3 contains 14 residues. This chain's CDR3 is CASSQVGAGYGYTF. In nucleotides, the CDR3 is TGCGCCAGCAGCCAAGTTGGGGCAGGCTATGGCTACACCTTT.

The gene calls are TRBV11-3 and TRBJ2-5; TRBD2 aligns across 11 bases. Germline V gives CDR1 SGHNT, CDR2 YENEEA. The V and J ends lost 5 bases and 5 bases, in that order; junction bases with no gene match: 10. The CDR3 totals 16 residues. The chain's CDR3 is CASSPATSGGRETQYF. The CDR3 DNA reads TGTGCCAGCAGCCCAGCCACTAGCGGGGGTCGGGAGACCCAGTACTTC.

The rearrangement joins TRBV7-2 to TRBJ2-1; D not resolved. CDR3 length: 14 residues. Trimming shortened V by 3 bases and J by 0 bases, and 6 bases separated the two germline ends. Germline V gene sequence: CDR1 SGHTA, CDR2 FQGNSA. The chain's CDR3 is CASSLEISYNEQFF. The CDR3, as DNA: TGTGCCAGCAGCTTGGAGATCTCCTACAATGAGCAGTTCTTC.

The chain joins TRBV24-1 to TRBJ2-1, with 12 positions matching TRBD2. The CDR3 consists of 16 residues. Trimming removed 4 bases from V and 6 bases from J; junction bases left unmatched: 6. CDR1 is KGHDR, CDR2 SFDVKD, per germline. CDR3 loop: CATSDPSGGAFNEQFF. The CDR3 bases are TGTGCCACCAGTGACCCTAGCGGGGGGGCCTTCAATGAGCAGTTCTTC.

The rearrangement links TRBV3-1 (or the pseudogene TRBV3-2) to TRBJ2-1; weak D call: TRBD1 (6 bases). This CDR3 spans 15 amino acids. The germline V gene encodes CDR1 LGHDT and CDR2 YNNKEL (reference sequence). The germline V and J ends were trimmed by 4 bases and 9 bases, with 19 bases remaining between them. In DNA, the CDR3 is TGTGCCAGCAGCCTTGCCGGGTCGATACAGGGTGAGCAGTTCTTC. This translates into CASSLAGSIQGEQFF.

This chain's CDR3 is CASSLGGQGAETQYF. CDR3 coding DNA: TGCGCCAGCAGCTTGGGGGGACAGGGGGCCGAGACCCAGTACTTC. V gene TRBV5-1 combines with J gene TRBJ2-5; 12 nucleotides align to TRBD1. Germline-derived CDR1 and CDR2 are SGHRS and YFSETQ. Losses at the gene ends were 0 bases for V and 5 bases for J; bases not matched to a gene: 2. CDR3 length: 15 residues. Using reference TRBV5-1 and TRBJ2-5 for the parts outside the CDR3, the full variable domain is KAGVTQTPRYLIKTRGQQVTLSCSPISGHRSVSWYQQTPGQGLQFLFEYFSETQRNKGNFPGRFSGRQFSNSRSEMNVSTLELGDSALYLCASSLGGQGAETQYFGPGTRLLVL.

J is TRBJ1-5 and V is TRBV7-2, with 8 bases that match TRBD1. Losses at the gene ends were 4 bases for V and 6 bases for J; bases not matched to a gene: 8. The V gene's germline CDR1 is SGHTA and CDR2 FQGNSA. The CDR3 consists of 15 residues. Here the CDR3 DNA reads TGTGCCAGCAGCTCCCGGACAGGGATGATTCAGCCCCAGCATTTT. This gives the protein CASSSRTGMIQPQHF. Filled out from reference TRBV7-2 and TRBJ1-5, the complete variable domain reads GAGVSQSPSNKVTEKGKDVELRCDPISGHTALYWYRQSLGQGLEFLIYFQGNSAPDKSGLPSDRFSAERTGGSVSTLTIQRTQQEDSAVYLCASSSRTGMIQPQHFGDGTRLSIL.

The chain carries TRBV27 and TRBJ1-4; 9 nucleotides match TRBD1. This CDR3 contains 21 residues. Germline CDR1 is MNHEY and CDR2 is SMNVEV (reference sequence). J lost 8 bases, V lost 2 bases, and 24 bases had no gene match. CDR3 coding DNA: TGTGCCAGCAGTTTAACTGCGGGGACAGGGAGGTATGGTTCCTCTAGAGAAAAACTGTTTTTT. It codes for CASSLTAGTGRYGSSREKLFF.

The genes are TRBV6-5 and TRBJ1-1; D unclear. Germline V gives CDR1 MNHEY, CDR2 SVGAGI. Trimming cost V 4 bases and J 4 bases, with 10 bases left between them. This CDR3 contains 13 residues. The CDR3 here is CASSFTGATEAFF. The CDR3 DNA follows: TGTGCCAGCAGTTTCACCGGTGCCACTGAAGCTTTCTTT.

This chain joins TRBV18 and TRBJ2-1, with D uncertain. Germline CDR1 is KGHSH and CDR2 is LQKENI. This CDR3 contains 13 residues. V lost 0 bases and J lost 4, with 4 bases in between. The CDR3 DNA follows: TGTGCCAGCTCACCACCTACTTACAATGAGCAGTTCTTC. This gives the protein CASSPPTYNEQFF.

This clone was seen a single time. The chain has TRBV4-3 and TRBJ2-6; no reliable D call. V dropped 0 bases and J dropped 13 bases, with 13 bases sitting between them. The CDR3 consists of 14 residues. Germline CDR1 and CDR2: LGHNA and YSLEER. The CDR3 protein is CASSQEVDSRVLTF. DNA for the CDR3: TGCGCCAGCAGCCAAGAGGTCGACTCTAGGGTCCTGACTTTC.

CDR3: CASSLGGLEETQYF. CDR3 bases: TGTGCCAGCAGCTTAGGTGGGTTGGAGGAGACCCAGTACTTC. The V gene is TRBV11-2, the J gene TRBJ2-5; D is unclear. V shed 1 base and J shed 5 bases, with 11 bases lying between them. Per the germline V gene, CDR1 is SGHAT and CDR2 is FQNNGV. The CDR3 loop spans 14 amino acids.

The chain combines TRBV7-6 with TRBJ2-1; 12 bases agree with TRBD1. Trimming cost V 4 bases and J 6 bases; bases outside gene matches: 7. CDR3 size: 16 residues. Germline assignment: CDR1 SGHVS and CDR2 FNYEAQ. In DNA form, the CDR3 reads TGTGCCAGCAGCTCCTTGGGACAGGGGGCGTCCAATGAGCAGTTCTTC. Its translation is CASSSLGQGASNEQFF.

The rearrangement uses TRBV3-1 (or the pseudogene TRBV3-2) and TRBJ1-2; D unresolved. The CDR3 totals 12 residues. Germline V gives CDR1 LGHDT, CDR2 YNNKEL (reference sequence). Trimming took 1 base from V and 7 from J, leaving 7 bases between them. This CDR3 reads CASSQVGFGYTF. The CDR3 DNA is TGTGCCAGCAGCCAAGTCGGGTTTGGCTACACCTTC.

The genes are TRBV6-5 and TRBJ1-4; TRBD1 agrees at 8 bases. V was pared by 7 bases and J by 11 bases, with 6 bases of the junction left unmatched. There are 12 residues in the CDR3. The germline V gene has CDR1 MNHEY and CDR2 SVGAGI. CDR3 amino acids: CASTGQGGKLFF. As DNA, the CDR3 is TGTGCCAGCACCGGACAGGGAGGGAAACTGTTTTTT.

The CDR3 sequence is CASSEEGAFYNEQFF. The CDR3 nucleotides read TGTGCCAGCAGTGAGGAGGGGGCGTTCTACAATGAGCAGTTCTTC. The chain links TRBV6-1 to TRBJ2-1; tentative D call: TRBD1 (7 bases). The CDR3 contains 15 residues. Germline V gene data show CDR1 as MNHNS and CDR2 as SASEGT. V was cut by 3 bases and J by 3 bases, with 12 bases left in between.

DNA for the CDR3: TGCGCCAGCACCAAGGGGGGGATACCACAAGAGACCCAGTACTTC. It specifies CASTKGGIPQETQYF. This sequence joins TRBV5-1 and TRBJ2-5; possibly TRBD2 for D (7 bases). Germline CDR1 and CDR2: SGHRS and YFSETQ. V was pared by 6 bases and J by 2 bases, with 17 bases between. The CDR3 loop spans 15 amino acids.

V and J are TRBV3-1 (or the pseudogene TRBV3-2) and TRBJ2-7, with unresolved D. Per germline, CDR1 LGHDT and CDR2 YNNKEL (reference sequence). The CDR3 is 13 residues long. V shed 2 bases and J shed 3 bases, with 8 bases lying between them. The CDR3, as DNA: TGTGCCAGCAGCCAAAAACCCAGCTACGAGCAGTACTTC. It is translated as CASSQKPSYEQYF.